The 17 T cell receptor beta chains in this list originate from one sample, sequenced in a study of CD8+ T cells in alopecia areata. Treatment noted: oral pan-JAK inhibitor, 5-10 mg twice daily. RNA extraction was followed by reverse transcription into cDNA, which acted as the sequencing template. Clones were sequenced by immunoSEQ multiplex PCR, and TCRdb holds only the in-frame ones, with some missing. The profile shows 120,000 or so clones, roughly 63% of them singletons. The sequencing used CD8+ T cells sorted from blood, collected at week 4, from a patient treated with tofacitinib. These receptors were obtained from a human donor with alopecia areata.

The chain combines TRBV7-9 with TRBJ2-5, with a possible D match to TRBD2 (5 bases). Trimming removed 5 bases at V and 5 bases at J, with 15 bases between. The CDR3 is made up of 14 amino acids. From germline, CDR1 is SEHNR and CDR2 FQNEAQ (reference sequence). This CDR3 reads CASSDTGSGETQYF. CDR3 coding DNA: TGTGCCAGCAGCGATACGGGGAGCGGTGAGACCCAGTACTTC.

The chain uses TRBV29-1 and TRBJ2-1; D is possibly TRBD1 (5 bases). V was cut by 7 bases and J by 8 bases, with 9 bases left in between. CDR1 and CDR2 from the germline V gene are SQVTM and ANQGSEA. This CDR3 has 10 residues. The CDR3 nucleotides are TGCAGCGCAAGACAGCATGAGCAGTTCTTC. As protein: CSARQHEQFF.

This sequence joins TRBV28 and TRBJ2-1, with 8 positions matching TRBD2. Germline CDR1 and CDR2: MDHEN and SYDVKM. Trimming cost V 4 bases and J 8 bases; bases outside gene matches: 19. The CDR3 contains 18 residues. CDR3 amino acids: CASSSPAGRRGVNDEQFF. The CDR3 nucleotides are TGTGCCAGCAGTTCCCCCGCAGGGCGGCGGGGGGTTAACGATGAGCAGTTCTTC.

The chain couples TRBV27 to TRBJ1-1; D is unclear. This CDR3 is built from 15 residues. Germline V gene sequence: CDR1 MNHEY, CDR2 SMNVEV (reference sequence). V was clipped by 2 bases and J by 0 bases, with 10 bases between them. CDR3 residues: CASSLDGQLNTEAFF. The CDR3 DNA sequence: TGTGCCAGCAGTTTAGATGGTCAGTTGAACACTGAAGCTTTCTTT.

A single count supports this clone. This sequence joins TRBV27 and TRBJ1-2; D unclear. Between the trimmed V and J ends, which lost 5 bases and 4 bases, there was a span of 14 bases. The CDR3 runs to 14 residues. Germline CDR1 MNHEY, CDR2 SMNVEV (reference sequence). The CDR3 nucleotides read TGTGCCAGCAGTCCTATGTACCCTGCCTATGGCTACACCTTC. This sequence encodes CASSPMYPAYGYTF.

In its sample, this clone was seen many times. V usage is TRBV28 and J usage is TRBJ1-2; D gene ambiguous. CDR3 length: 14 amino acids. Germline V CDR1 and CDR2: MDHEN, SYDVKM. V was shortened by 5 bases and J by 7 bases, with 17 bases between the two germline ends. The CDR3, as DNA: TGTGCCAGCAGTCCTTCGGCGGCGGGATTTGGCTACACCTTC. This gives the protein CASSPSAAGFGYTF.

This chain joins TRBV6-5 and TRBJ1-2; the match to TRBD1 covers 7 bases. V lost 0 bases and J lost 2; bases outside the gene matches: 0. In germline, CDR1 is MNHEY, CDR2 SVGAGI. This CDR3 region has 14 residues. CDR3 sequence reads: CASSYSTGNYGYTF. The CDR3 bases are TGTGCCAGCAGTTACTCGACAGGGAACTATGGCTACACCTTC.

The chain recombines TRBV27 with TRBJ2-1, with D uncertain. Germline V CDR1 and CDR2: MNHEY, SMNVEV (reference sequence). CDR3 size: 12 residues. The V end was cut by 5 bases, the J end by 6 bases, with 8 bases between. CDR3 sequence (DNA): TGTGCCAGCAGTCCCAACCGCAATGAGCAGTTCTTC. It is translated as CASSPNRNEQFF.

The V and J genes are TRBV15 and TRBJ2-7, with 7 bases identical to TRBD1. Germline V gives CDR1 LNHNV, CDR2 YYDKDF (reference sequence). J gave up 4 bases and V 0 bases, and 12 bases lay outside the gene matches. The CDR3 length is 17 residues. CDR3 loop: CATSRDRGWNRGYEQYF. For the CDR3, the DNA is TGTGCCACCAGCAGAGATCGGGGTTGGAACAGGGGATACGAGCAGTACTTC. The full variable domain, with the rest looked up from reference TRBV15 and TRBJ2-7, is DAMVIQNPRYQVTQFGKPVTLSCSQTLNHNVMYWYQQKSSQAPKLLFHYYDKDFNNEADTPDNFQSRRPNTSFCFLDIRSPGLGDTAMYLCATSRDRGWNRGYEQYFGPGTRLTVT.

The chain combines TRBV27 with TRBJ2-2; 8 bases agree with TRBD2. Germline-derived CDR1 and CDR2 are MNHEY and SMNVEV (reference sequence). Trimming at V came to 3 bases and at J to 4 bases, leaving 7 bases not matched to a gene. The CDR3 loop spans 16 amino acids. The DNA for the CDR3 is TGTGCCAGCAGTTTTGGAGCGGGGGAGGTCACCGGGGAGCTGTTTTTT. Protein: CASSFGAGEVTGELFF.

The genes are TRBV30 and TRBJ1-1; D may be TRBD1 (6 bases). V was pared by 2 bases and J by 2 bases, with 9 bases between. The CDR3 spans 13 residues. Germline values: CDR1 GTSNPN, CDR2 SVGIG (reference sequence). The CDR3 is CAWSSGVNTEAFF. The DNA for the CDR3 is TGTGCCTGGAGTTCAGGGGTTAACACTGAAGCTTTCTTT. Drawing the rest from reference TRBV30 and TRBJ1-1, the complete variable domain is SQTIHQWPATLVQPVGSPLSLECTVEGTSNPNLYWYRQAAGRGLQLLFYSVGIGQISSEVPQNLSASRPQDRQFILSSKKLLLSDSGFYLCAWSSGVNTEAFFGQGTRLTVV.

This clone was recorded a few times. The V call is TRBV30, the J call TRBJ1-6; TRBD1 is a possible D gene (5 bases). This CDR3 is built from 14 residues. V was pared by 2 bases and J by 7 bases, with 12 bases between. Looked up from germline, CDR1 is GTSNPN and CDR2 is SVGIG (reference sequence). The CDR3 region is CAWSPGTGNSPLHF. The DNA of the CDR3 is TGTGCCTGGAGTCCCGGGACCGGGAATTCACCCCTCCACTTT.

This clone was seen a few times. This sequence joins TRBV29-1 and TRBJ2-7; 8 positions agree with TRBD1. The CDR3 loop spans 13 amino acids. J lost 3 bases, V lost 6 bases, and 7 bases had no gene match. Germline CDR1 is SQVTM and CDR2 is ANQGSEA. This CDR3 is CSVAGGASYEQYF. In nucleotides, the CDR3 is TGCAGCGTCGCAGGGGGCGCAAGCTACGAGCAGTACTTC.

The chain couples TRBV30 to TRBJ2-3; D uncertain. The V end was cut by 4 bases, the J end by 0 bases, with 11 bases between. The CDR3 covers 14 residues. Germline-derived CDR1 and CDR2 are GTSNPN and SVGIG (reference sequence). The CDR3 here is CAWTDGISTDTQYF. The CDR3 DNA sequence: TGTGCCTGGACGGACGGAATTAGCACAGATACGCAGTATTTT.

V gene TRBV20-1 combines with J gene TRBJ2-1; D not resolved. This CDR3 has 11 amino acids. The V and J ends lost 5 bases and 7 bases respectively, with 9 bases between them. The germline gives CDR1 DFQATT, CDR2 SNEGSKA (reference sequence). The CDR3 coding sequence is TGCAGTGCTCCCGTTGGTAATGAGCAGTTCTTC. Protein product: CSAPVGNEQFF.

The chain couples TRBV30 to TRBJ2-1, with D unresolved. V lost 1 base to trimming and J lost 6 bases, with 7 bases between them. The CDR3 length is 12 residues. Germline loops: CDR1 GTSNPN, CDR2 SVGIG (reference sequence). The CDR3 spells CAWSGTLNEQFF. CDR3 sequence (DNA): TGTGCCTGGAGTGGGACCCTCAATGAGCAGTTCTTC.

This chain uses TRBV5-1 with TRBJ2-5; 8 nucleotides line up with TRBD2. This CDR3 has 15 amino acids. CDR1 and CDR2 from the germline V gene are SGHRS and YFSETQ. Trimming at V came to 3 bases and at J to 2 bases, leaving 6 bases not matched to a gene. DNA for the CDR3: TGCGCCAGCAGCTATAGCGGGGCCCCACAAGAGACCCAGTACTTC. Amino acid sequence: CASSYSGAPQETQYF.